This TCR beta chain derives from a study of CD8+CD57+ T cells in acquired aplastic anemia. Findings and limits, study-wide: For CD8+ Simpson's diversity, patients and controls showed no significant difference.

This clonotype was seen ten or more times. Its target is unknown. J was trimmed by 8 bases and V by 8 bases; bases with no gene match: 11. CDR1 and CDR2 from the germline V gene are WNHNN and SYGVQD (reference sequence). This CDR3 contains 14 residues. Genomic DNA provided the template from which TCR beta VDJ and CDR3 profiles were obtained. Via MiXCR, TCRdb re-called the reads, giving one row per CDR3 protein. Of about 110,000 distinct CDR3 sequences in the sample, approximately 48% were seen once. The TCR was taken from a human donor in good health, serving as a control. This chain joins TRBV10-1 and TRBJ2-1; 8 nucleotides line up with TRBD1. Sequencing was performed on sorted CD4+, CD8+, or CD8+CD57+ T cells (not recorded which) from PBMCs. CDR3 sequence (DNA): TGCGCCAGCTCAGGGGGCAAAGGCAATGATGAGCAGTTCTTC. It encodes CASSGGKGNDEQFF.